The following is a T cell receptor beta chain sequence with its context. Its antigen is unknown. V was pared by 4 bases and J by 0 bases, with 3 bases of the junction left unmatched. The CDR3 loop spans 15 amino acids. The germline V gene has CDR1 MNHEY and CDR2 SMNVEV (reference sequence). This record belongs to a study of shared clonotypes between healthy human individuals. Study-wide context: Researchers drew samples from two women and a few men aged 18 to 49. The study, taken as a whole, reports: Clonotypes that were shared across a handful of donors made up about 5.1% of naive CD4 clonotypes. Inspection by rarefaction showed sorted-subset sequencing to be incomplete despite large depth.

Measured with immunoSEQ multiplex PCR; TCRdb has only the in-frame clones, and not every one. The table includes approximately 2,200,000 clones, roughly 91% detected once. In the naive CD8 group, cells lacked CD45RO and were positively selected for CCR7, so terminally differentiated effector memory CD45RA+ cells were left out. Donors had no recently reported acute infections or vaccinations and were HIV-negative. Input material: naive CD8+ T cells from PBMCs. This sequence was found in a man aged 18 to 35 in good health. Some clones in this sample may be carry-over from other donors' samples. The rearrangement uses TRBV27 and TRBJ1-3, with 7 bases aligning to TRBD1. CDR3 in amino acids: CASSWTGSSGNTIYF. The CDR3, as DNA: TGTGCCAGCAGTTGGACAGGAAGCTCTGGAAACACCATATATTTT.